This T cell receptor (beta chain) was observed in a study of blood T cell repertoires in COVID-19. On the study more broadly: Sources were T cells, B-cell-depleted T cells, or PBMCs; the material itself was cDNA or gDNA.

Authors' methods: Reference gene primer amplification gave nucleated cell count estimates. Sequencing used immunoSEQ multiplex PCR; TCRdb keeps in-frame clones, though not all of them. The V and J calls and clone size were taken over from that table, and D and trimming were inferred from the DNA. The repertoire holds a few hundred thousand clones, with 82% as singletons. CDR1 is MNHEY and CDR2 is SVGAGI in the germline V gene. The CDR3 is made up of 13 amino acids. Trimming took off 8 bases at V and 1 base at J, with 11 bases between the two ends. Sequencing input: peripheral blood. This sequence joins TRBV6-5 and TRBJ1-1; D perhaps matches TRBD1 (6 bases). The TCR originated in a woman aged 18-30 years with acute or convalescent COVID-19. CDR3 loop: CASSGATNTEAFF. In DNA, the CDR3 is TGTGCCAGCTCAGGGGCTACGAACACTGAAGCTTTCTTT.